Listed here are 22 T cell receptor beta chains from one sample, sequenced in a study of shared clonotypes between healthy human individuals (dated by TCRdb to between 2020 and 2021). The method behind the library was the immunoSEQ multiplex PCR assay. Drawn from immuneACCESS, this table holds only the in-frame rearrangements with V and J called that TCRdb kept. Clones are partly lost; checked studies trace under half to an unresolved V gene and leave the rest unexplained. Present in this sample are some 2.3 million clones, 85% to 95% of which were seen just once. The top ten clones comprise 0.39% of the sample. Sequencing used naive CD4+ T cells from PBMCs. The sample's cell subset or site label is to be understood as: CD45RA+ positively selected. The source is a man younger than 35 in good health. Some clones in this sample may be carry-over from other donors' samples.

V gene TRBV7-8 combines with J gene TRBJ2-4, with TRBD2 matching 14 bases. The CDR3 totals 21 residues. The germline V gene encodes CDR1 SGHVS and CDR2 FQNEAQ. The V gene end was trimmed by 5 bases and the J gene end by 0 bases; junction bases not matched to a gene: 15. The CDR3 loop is CASSTPGTSGSRRVAKNIQYF. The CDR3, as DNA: TGTGCCAGCAGCACCCCCGGGACTAGCGGGAGTCGCAGAGTAGCCAAAAACATTCAGTACTTC.

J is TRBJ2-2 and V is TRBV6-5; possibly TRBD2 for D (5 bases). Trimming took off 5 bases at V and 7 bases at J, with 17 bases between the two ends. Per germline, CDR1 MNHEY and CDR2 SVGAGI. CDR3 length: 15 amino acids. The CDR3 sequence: CASSGPSPGSGELFF. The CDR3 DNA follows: TGTGCCAGCAGTGGGCCCTCACCGGGGAGCGGGGAGCTGTTTTTT.

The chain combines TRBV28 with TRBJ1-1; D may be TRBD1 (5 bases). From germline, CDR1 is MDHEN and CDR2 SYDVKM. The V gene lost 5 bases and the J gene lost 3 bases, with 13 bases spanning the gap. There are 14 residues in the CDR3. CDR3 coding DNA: TGTGCCAGCAGTAGGGCCGGGGACCACACTGAAGCTTTCTTT. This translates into CASSRAGDHTEAFF.

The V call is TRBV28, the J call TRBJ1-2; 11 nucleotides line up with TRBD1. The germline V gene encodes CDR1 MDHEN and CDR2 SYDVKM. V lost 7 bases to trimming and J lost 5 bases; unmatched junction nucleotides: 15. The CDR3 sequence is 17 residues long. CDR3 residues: CASNLWDRGRRGYGYTF. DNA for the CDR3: TGTGCCAGCAACTTGTGGGACAGGGGGAGAAGGGGGTATGGCTACACCTTC.

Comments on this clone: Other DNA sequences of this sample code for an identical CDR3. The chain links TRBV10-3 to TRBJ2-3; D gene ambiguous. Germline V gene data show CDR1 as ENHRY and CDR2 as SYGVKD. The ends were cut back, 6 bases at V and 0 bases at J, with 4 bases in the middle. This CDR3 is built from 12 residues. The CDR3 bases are TGTGCCATCAGAACTAGCACAGATACGCAGTATTTT. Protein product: CAIRTSTDTQYF.

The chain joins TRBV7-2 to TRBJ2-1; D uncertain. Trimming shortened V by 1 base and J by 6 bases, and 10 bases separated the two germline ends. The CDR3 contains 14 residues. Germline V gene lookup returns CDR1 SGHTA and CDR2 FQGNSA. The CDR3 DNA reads TGTGCCAGCAGCTTAGACCTGACCCCCAATGAGCAGTTCTTC. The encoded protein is CASSLDLTPNEQFF.

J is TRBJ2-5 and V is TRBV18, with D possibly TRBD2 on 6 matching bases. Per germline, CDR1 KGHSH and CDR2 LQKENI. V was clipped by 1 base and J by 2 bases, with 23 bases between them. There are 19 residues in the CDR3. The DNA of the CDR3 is TGTGCCAGCTCACCACTTCTCGGGAGAGCCCCGTCCACACAAGAGACCCAGTACTTC. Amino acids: CASSPLLGRAPSTQETQYF.

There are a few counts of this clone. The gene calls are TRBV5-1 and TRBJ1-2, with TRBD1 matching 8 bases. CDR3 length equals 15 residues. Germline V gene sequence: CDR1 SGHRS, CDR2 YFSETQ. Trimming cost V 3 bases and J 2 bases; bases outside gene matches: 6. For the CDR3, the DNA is TGCGCCAGCAGCTCATCAGGGGGCGGGAACTATGGCTACACCTTC. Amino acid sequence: CASSSSGGGNYGYTF.

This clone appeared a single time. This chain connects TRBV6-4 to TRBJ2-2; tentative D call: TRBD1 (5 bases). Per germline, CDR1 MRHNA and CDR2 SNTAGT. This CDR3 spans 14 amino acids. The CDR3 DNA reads TGTGCTTCCTCGGCGGACATAGCAGCCGGGGAGCTGTTTTTT. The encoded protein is CASSADIAAGELFF.

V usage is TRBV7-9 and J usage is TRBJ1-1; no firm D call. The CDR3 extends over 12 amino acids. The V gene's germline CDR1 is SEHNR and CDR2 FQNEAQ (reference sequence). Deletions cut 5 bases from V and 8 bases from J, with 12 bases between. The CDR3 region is CASSPDSQEAFF. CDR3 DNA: TGTGCCAGCAGCCCAGACTCGCAGGAAGCTTTCTTT.

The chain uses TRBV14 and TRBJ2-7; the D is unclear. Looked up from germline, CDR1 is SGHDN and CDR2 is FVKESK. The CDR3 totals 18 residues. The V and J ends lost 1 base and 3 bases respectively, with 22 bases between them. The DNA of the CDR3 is TGTGCCAGCAGCCAAGTGCTCCTAAGGGAAATTAGGTTCTACGAGCAGTACTTC. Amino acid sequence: CASSQVLLREIRFYEQYF.

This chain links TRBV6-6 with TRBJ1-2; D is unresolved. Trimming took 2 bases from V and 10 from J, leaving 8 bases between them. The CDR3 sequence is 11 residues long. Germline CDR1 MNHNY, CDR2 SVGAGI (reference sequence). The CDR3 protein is CASSYPGDYTF. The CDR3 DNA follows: TGTGCCAGCAGTTACCCCGGAGACTACACCTTC.

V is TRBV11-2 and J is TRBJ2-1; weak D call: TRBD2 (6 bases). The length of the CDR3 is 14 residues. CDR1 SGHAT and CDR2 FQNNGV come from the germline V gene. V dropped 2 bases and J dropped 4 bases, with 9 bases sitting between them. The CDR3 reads CASSLRDSYNEQFF. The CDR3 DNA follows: TGTGCCAGCAGCTTAAGGGACTCTTACAATGAGCAGTTCTTC. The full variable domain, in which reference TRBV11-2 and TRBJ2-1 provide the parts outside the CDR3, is EAGVAQSPRYKIIEKRQSVAFWCNPISGHATLYWYQQILGQGPKLLIQFQNNGVVDDSQLPKDRFSAERLKGVDSTLKIQPAKLEDSAVYLCASSLRDSYNEQFFGPGTRLTVL.

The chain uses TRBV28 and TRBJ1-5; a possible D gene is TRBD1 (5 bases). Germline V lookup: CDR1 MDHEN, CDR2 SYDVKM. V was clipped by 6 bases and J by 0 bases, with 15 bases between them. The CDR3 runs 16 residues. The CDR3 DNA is TGTGCCAGCAGGCCAGGGACGGTTTATAGCAATCAGCCCCAGCATTTT. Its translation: CASRPGTVYSNQPQHF.

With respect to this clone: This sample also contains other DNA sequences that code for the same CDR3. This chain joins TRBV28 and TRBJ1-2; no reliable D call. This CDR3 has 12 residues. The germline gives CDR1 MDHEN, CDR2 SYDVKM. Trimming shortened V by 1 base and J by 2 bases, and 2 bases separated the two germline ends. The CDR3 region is CASSLLNYGYTF. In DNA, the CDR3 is TGTGCCAGCAGTTTATTAAACTATGGCTACACCTTC.

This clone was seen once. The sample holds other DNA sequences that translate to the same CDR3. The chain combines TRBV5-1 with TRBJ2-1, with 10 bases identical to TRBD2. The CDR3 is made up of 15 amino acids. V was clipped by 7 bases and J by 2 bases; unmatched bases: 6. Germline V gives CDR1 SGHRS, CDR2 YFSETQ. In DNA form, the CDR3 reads TGCGCCAGCGGACCCCTAGCGGGAGCCTACAATGAGCAGTTCTTC. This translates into CASGPLAGAYNEQFF.

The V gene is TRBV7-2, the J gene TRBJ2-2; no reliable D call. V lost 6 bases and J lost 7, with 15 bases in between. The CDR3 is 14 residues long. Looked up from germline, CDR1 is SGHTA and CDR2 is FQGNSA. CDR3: CASRYFTSVGELFF. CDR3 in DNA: TGTGCCAGCAGGTACTTCACTTCTGTCGGGGAGCTGTTTTTT.

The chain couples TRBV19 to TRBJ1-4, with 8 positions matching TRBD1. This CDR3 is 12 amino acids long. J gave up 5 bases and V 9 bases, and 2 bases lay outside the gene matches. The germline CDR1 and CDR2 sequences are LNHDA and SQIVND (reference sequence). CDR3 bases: TGTGCCAGCAGACAGGGGAATGAAAAACTGTTTTTT. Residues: CASRQGNEKLFF.

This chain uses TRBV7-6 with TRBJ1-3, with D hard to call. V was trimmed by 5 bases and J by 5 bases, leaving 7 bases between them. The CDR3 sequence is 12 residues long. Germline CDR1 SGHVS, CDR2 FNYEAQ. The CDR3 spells CASSALRNTIYF. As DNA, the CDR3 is TGTGCCAGCAGCGCCCTCCGAAACACCATATATTTT. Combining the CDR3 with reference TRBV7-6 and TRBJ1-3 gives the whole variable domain GAGVSQSPRYKVTKRGQDVALRCDPISGHVSLYWYRQALGQGPEFLTYFNYEAQQDKSGLPNDRFSAERPEGSISTLTIQRTEQRDSAMYRCASSALRNTIYFGEGSWLTVV.

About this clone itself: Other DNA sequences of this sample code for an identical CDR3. The CDR3 DNA reads TGTGCCAGCAGCTTATCAGGCACAGATACGCAGTATTTT. This codes for CASSLSGTDTQYF. The chain joins TRBV7-3 to TRBJ2-3; D unresolved. The CDR3 has 13 residues. Germline V gene sequence: CDR1 SGHTA, CDR2 FQGTGA. Trimming took off 2 bases at V and 1 base at J, with 4 bases between the two ends.

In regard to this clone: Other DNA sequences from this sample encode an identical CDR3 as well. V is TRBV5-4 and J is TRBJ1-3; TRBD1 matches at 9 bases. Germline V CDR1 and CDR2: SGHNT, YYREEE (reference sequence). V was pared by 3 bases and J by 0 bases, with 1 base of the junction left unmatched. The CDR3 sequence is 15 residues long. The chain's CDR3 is CASSSGQGSGNTIYF. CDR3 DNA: TGTGCCAGCAGCTCGGGACAGGGCTCTGGAAACACCATATATTTT. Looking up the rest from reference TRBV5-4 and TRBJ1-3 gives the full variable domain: ETGVTQSPTHLIKTRGQQVTLRCSSQSGHNTVSWYQQALGQGPQFIFQYYREEENGRGNFPPRFSGLQFPNYSSELNVNALELDDSALYLCASSSGQGSGNTIYFGEGSWLTVV.

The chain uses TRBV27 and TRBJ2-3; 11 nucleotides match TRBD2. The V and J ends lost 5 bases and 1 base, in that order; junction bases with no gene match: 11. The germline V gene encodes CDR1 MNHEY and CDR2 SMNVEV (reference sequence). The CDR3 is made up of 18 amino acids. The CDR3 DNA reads TGTGCCAGCAGTCCCGCCCCGACACTAGCGGGAGGCACAGATACGCAGTATTTT. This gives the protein CASSPAPTLAGGTDTQYF.